This T cell receptor beta chain was sequenced for a study of blood T cell repertoires in COVID-19. Germline V gives CDR1 SGHNT, CDR2 YYREEE (reference sequence). Deletions cut 0 bases from V and 2 bases from J, with 9 bases between. There are 14 residues in the CDR3. The method was immunoSEQ multiplex PCR; TCRdb's version includes in-frame clones alone and lacks a portion of them. This sample has roughly 230,000 clones, with approximately 85% found just once. Sequencing was done on a sample of peripheral blood. The chain recombines TRBV5-4 with TRBJ2-7; maybe TRBD1 (5 bases). The clonotype originates from a man in his fifties or sixties with COVID-19, enrolled during active disease. CDR3 residues: CASSLEVTAYEQYF. The DNA of the CDR3 is TGTGCCAGCAGCTTGGAGGTGACAGCCTACGAGCAGTACTTC.